Listed below are T cell receptor beta chains from one sample, sequenced in a study of cytomegalovirus exposure and HLA in healthy donors. The table came from immunoSEQ multiplex PCR; TCRdb's copy has only in-frame clones and leaves some out. The specimen's table records about 59,000 clones. The specimen sequenced was PBMCs. Receptors originate from a man aged 25 to 40 in good health and CMV-seropositive. Both conserved end residues are part of each CDR3. A D gene is named only where the DNA matches it firmly.

-	TRBV7-3	TRBJ1-1	TGTGCCAGCAGCTTAGGGAGTGGGGACACTGAAGCTTTCTTT	CASSLGSGDTEAFF
-	TRBV4-1	TRBJ2-7	TGCGCCAGCAGCTTCCAGAGCGCCTACGAGCAGTACTTC	CASSFQSAYEQYF
TRBD1	TRBV6-1	TRBJ2-7	TGTGCCAGCATCAGCACAGGGGAAGGCTACGAGCAGTACTTC	CASISTGEGYEQYF
-	TRBV19	TRBJ2-4	TGTGCCAGTAGTATCGATAGGGAGGCCAAAAACATTCAGTACTTC	CASSIDREAKNIQYF
-	TRBV6-4	TRBJ2-1	TGTGCCAGCAGTGAGCGGACAGATGTCAATGAGCAGTTCTTC	CASSERTDVNEQFF
TRBD2	TRBV10-2	TRBJ2-2	TGCGCCAGCAGAACTAGCGGAGGTGGGACCGGGGAGCTGTTTTTT	CASRTSGGGTGELFF
TRBD1	TRBV20-1	TRBJ2-7	TGCAGTGCTACCAGGACAGGCGAGCAGTACTTC	CSATRTGEQYF
TRBD1	TRBV19	TRBJ1-5	TGTGCCAGTAGTCGCACTACAGGGGTTAGCAATCAGCCCCAGCATTTT	CASSRTTGVSNQPQHF
-	TRBV18	TRBJ1-1	TGTGCCAGCTCACCACTCAGGGGCACTGAAGCTTTCTTT	CASSPLRGTEAFF
TRBD2	TRBV29-1	TRBJ2-2	TGCAGCGTCGAGCCGCTAGCGGAGAAAGGCGGGGAGCTGTTTTTT	CSVEPLAEKGGELFF
-	TRBV25-1	TRBJ2-7	TGTGCCAGCAGTGAATCCAGCTACGAGCAGTACTTC	CASSESSYEQYF
TRBD2	TRBV5-5	TRBJ2-1	TGTGCCAGCAGCATGATAGCGGGAGGCCGGAGTGAGCAGTTCTTC	CASSMIAGGRSEQFF
-	TRBV6-1	TRBJ2-5	TGTGCCAGCGCTTACGGGGATATGGAGACCCAGTACTTC	CASAYGDMETQYF
-	TRBV11-2	TRBJ1-1	TGTGCCAGCAGACGAGGCGGGGGAAACACTGAAGCTTTCTTT	CASRRGGGNTEAFF
TRBD2	TRBV4-2	TRBJ2-7	TGTGCCAGCAGCCAGGAGAGCGGGGAGGCCTACGAGCAGTACTTC	CASSQESGEAYEQYF
TRBD2	TRBV5-4	TRBJ2-1	TGTGCCAGCAGCGGGTCTCTAGCGGGGGACTACAATGAGCAGTTCTTC	CASSGSLAGDYNEQFF
-	TRBV11-3	TRBJ2-5	TGTGCCAGCAGCGCTAGCGAGCAAGAGACCCAGTACTTC	CASSASEQETQYF
TRBD1	TRBV5-1	TRBJ2-7	TGCGCCAGCAGCTCAGGGACAGGGGGCAACGAGCAGTACTTC	CASSSGTGGNEQYF
-	TRBV7-6	TRBJ2-1	TGTGCCAGCAGCTTAATTCTAAGTTCAAGCAATGAGCAGTTCTTC	CASSLILSSSNEQFF
-	TRBV6-1	TRBJ1-5	TGTGCCAGCAGTGAAGCTGTACAGGGCCCCAATCAGCCCCAGCATTTT	CASSEAVQGPNQPQHF
-	TRBV5-1	TRBJ2-2	TGCGCCAGCAGCTTCCAGGAACCCGACACCGGGGAGCTGTTTTTT	CASSFQEPDTGELFF
TRBD1	TRBV2	TRBJ2-7	TGTGCCAGCAGGACGGACAGGACCTCCTACGAGCAGTACTTC	CASRTDRTSYEQYF
TRBD2	TRBV7-9	TRBJ2-7	TGTGCCAGCAGTTTACTAGCGGGAGCGGGGGAGCAGTACTTC	CASSLLAGAGEQYF
TRBD2	TRBV10-2	TRBJ2-5	TGCGCCAGCAGACCCTGGGTCGGGGGGGCTACGGAGACCCAGTACTTC	CASRPWVGGATETQYF
TRBD2	TRBV5-1	TRBJ2-7	TGCGCCAGCAGCGATCCCGGGACTAGCGGGGTCTACGAGCAGTACTTC	CASSDPGTSGVYEQYF
-	TRBV19	TRBJ1-5	TGTGCCAGTAGTATCGACAGGTGGGACCAGCCCCAGCATTTT	CASSIDRWDQPQHF
TRBD1	TRBV2	TRBJ2-7	TGTGCCAGCGCCCTTTCTGCTGAACAGGGGGCCGTCTACGAGCAGTACTTC	CASALSAEQGAVYEQYF
-	TRBV29-1	TRBJ2-5	TGCAGCGTTTTTTCCGGGGTCCGTTCGGAGGGGAACCAGTACTTC	CSVFSGVRSEGNQYF
-	TRBV30	TRBJ1-6	TGTGCCTGGAGTTTCCAGGGGTCCTATAATTCACACCTCCACTTT	CAWSFQGSYNSHLHF
TRBD1	TRBV6-5	TRBJ1-2	TGTGCCAGCAGTTACCGACGGACAGGGGGGTTAGGCTACACCTTC	CASSYRRTGGLGYTF
-	TRBV2	TRBJ1-5	TGTGCCAGCAGTGACTTGGGGGCAAGTCAGCCCCAGCATTTT	CASSDLGASQPQHF
TRBD1	TRBV7-9	TRBJ2-5	TGTGCCAGCAGCCCCCGGGACAGACAAGAGACCCAGTACTTC	CASSPRDRQETQYF
TRBD2	TRBV6-5	TRBJ2-5	TGTGCCAGCAGTACGACTAGCGGGGGTCACCCCCAGTACTTC	CASSTTSGGHPQYF
-	TRBV4-1	TRBJ2-7	TGCGCCAGCAGCCAGGCTAGCTTTAGCTCCTACGAGCAGTACTTC	CASSQASFSSYEQYF
-	TRBV7-8	TRBJ2-1	TGTGCCAGCAGCTTCGGACAGCCCGACAATGAGCAGTTCTTC	CASSFGQPDNEQFF
-	TRBV2	TRBJ1-6	TGTGCCAGCAGTGAAGCGCTAAGGCAGGGGCCGAATTCACCCCTACACTTT	CASSEALRQGPNSPLHF
-	TRBV11-3	TRBJ2-6	TGTGCCAGCAGCCCACGGACAGGGAGGGTTGGGGCCAACGTCCTGACTTTC	CASSPRTGRVGANVLTF
TRBD2	TRBV7-3	TRBJ2-7	TGTGCCAGCAGCTTACCTAGCGGCGAGCAGTACTTC	CASSLPSGEQYF
-	TRBV4-1	TRBJ2-7	TGCGCCAGCAGCCAAGGGTTAGCGGAAACCTACGAGCAGTACTTC	CASSQGLAETYEQYF
TRBD2	TRBV4-1	TRBJ2-2	TGCGCCAGCAGACTAGCGGGAGCCCAGAACACCGGGGAGCTGTTTTTT	CASRLAGAQNTGELFF
-	TRBV2	TRBJ2-7	TGTGCCAGCAGTGAAGGAGGCGGATCTACCTACGAGCAGTACTTC	CASSEGGGSTYEQYF
TRBD2	TRBV30	TRBJ2-1	TGTGCCTGGAGTGTACGGCTTAGCGGGATGAAATTGGAGCAGTTCTTC	CAWSVRLSGMKLEQFF
-	TRBV5-4	TRBJ1-5	TGTGCCAGCAGCTTGGGGGGGCATCAGCCCCAGCATTTT	CASSLGGHQPQHF
-	TRBV11-2	TRBJ1-1	TGTGCCAGCAGCCTACAAACAGGGTCTCTGGACACTGAAGCTTTCTTT	CASSLQTGSLDTEAFF
TRBD1	TRBV18	TRBJ1-5	TGTGCCAGCTCAAGGGGACAGCATCAGCCCCAGCATTTT	CASSRGQHQPQHF
TRBD1	TRBV6-5	TRBJ1-4	TGTGCCAGCAGTTTCGGGGACAGAGAAAAACTGTTTTTT	CASSFGDREKLFF
-	TRBV5-1	TRBJ1-2	TGCGCCAGCAGCTTGGCTCAGGGGATAGGGGGCTACACCTTC	CASSLAQGIGGYTF
-	TRBV5-1	TRBJ1-1	TGCGCCAGCAGCTTGGGAGGCAGATACACTGAAGCTTTCTTT	CASSLGGRYTEAFF
-	TRBV30	TRBJ1-4	TGTGCCTGGAGAGCGGGGGTTGAAAAACTGTTTTTT	CAWRAGVEKLFF